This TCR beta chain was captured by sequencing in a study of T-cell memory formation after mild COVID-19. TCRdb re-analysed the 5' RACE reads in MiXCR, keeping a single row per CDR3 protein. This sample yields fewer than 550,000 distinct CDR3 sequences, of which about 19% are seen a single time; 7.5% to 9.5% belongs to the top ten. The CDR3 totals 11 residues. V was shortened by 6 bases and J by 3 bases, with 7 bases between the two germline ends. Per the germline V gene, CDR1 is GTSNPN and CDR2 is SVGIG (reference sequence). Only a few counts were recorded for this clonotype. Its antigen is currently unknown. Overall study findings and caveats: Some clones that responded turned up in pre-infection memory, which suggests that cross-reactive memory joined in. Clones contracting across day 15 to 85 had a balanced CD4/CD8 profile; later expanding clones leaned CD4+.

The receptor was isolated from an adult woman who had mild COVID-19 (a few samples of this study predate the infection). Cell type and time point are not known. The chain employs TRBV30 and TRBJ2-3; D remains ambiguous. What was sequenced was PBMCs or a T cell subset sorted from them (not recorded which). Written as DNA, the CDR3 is TGTGCCTGCTCCCGGACAGATACGCAGTATTTT. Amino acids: CACSRTDTQYF.